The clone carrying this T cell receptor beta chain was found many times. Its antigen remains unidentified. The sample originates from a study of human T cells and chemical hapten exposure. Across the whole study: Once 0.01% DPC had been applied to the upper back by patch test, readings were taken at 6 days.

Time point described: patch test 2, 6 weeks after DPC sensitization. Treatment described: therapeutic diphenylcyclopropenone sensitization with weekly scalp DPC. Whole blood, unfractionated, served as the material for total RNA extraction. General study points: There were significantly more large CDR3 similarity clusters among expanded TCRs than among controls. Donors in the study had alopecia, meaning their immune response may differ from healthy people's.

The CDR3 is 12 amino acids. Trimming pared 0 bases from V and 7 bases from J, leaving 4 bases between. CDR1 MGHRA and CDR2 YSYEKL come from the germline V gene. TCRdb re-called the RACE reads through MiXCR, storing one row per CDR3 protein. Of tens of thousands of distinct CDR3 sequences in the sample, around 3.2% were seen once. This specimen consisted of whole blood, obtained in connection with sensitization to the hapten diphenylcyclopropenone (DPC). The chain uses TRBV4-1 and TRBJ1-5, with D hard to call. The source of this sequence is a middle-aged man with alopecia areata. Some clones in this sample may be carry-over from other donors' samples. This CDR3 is CASSQDGQPQHF. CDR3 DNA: TGCGCCAGCAGCCAAGATGGGCAGCCCCAGCATTTT.